This TCR beta chain was recorded in a study of blood T cell repertoires in COVID-19. The overall study: Material from acute and convalescent COVID-19 was sourced from the United States, Italy and Spain.

This clone has a count of ten or more. Profiling relied on immunoSEQ multiplex PCR, and the TCRdb table lists in-frame clones only, not all of them. Of approximately 97,000 clones listed, about 78% are singletons. CDR1 is LGHNA and CDR2 is YNFKEQ in the germline V gene. The V segment lost 4 bases and the J segment 5 bases; nucleotides outside the gene matches: 8. There are 15 residues in the CDR3. J is TRBJ2-1 and V is TRBV4-2; 7 bases line up with TRBD1. The receptor was derived from a man in his 60s with active or convalescent COVID-19. The sample taken for sequencing was peripheral blood. CDR3 sequence: CASSPSGTADNEQFF. CDR3 in DNA: TGTGCCAGCAGCCCCAGTGGGACAGCCGACAATGAGCAGTTCTTC.